The rows below give T cell receptor beta chains drawn from one sample of a study of control samples from healthy donors and cancer patients. The method was immunoSEQ multiplex PCR; TCRdb's version includes in-frame clones alone and lacks a portion of them. The sample shows fewer than 200,000 clones, approximately 94% of them seen only once. The sample consisted of PBMCs. The source is a man between 60 and 75 years old with colorectal cancer. Each CDR3 is given with its conserved first and last residue. Each record gives: CDR3 protein, J gene, V gene.

CDR3 protein: CAITSTGWGETQYF
J gene: TRBJ2-5
V gene: TRBV10-3

CDR3 protein: CASSLRGGTNTEAFF
J gene: TRBJ1-1
V gene: TRBV7-9

CDR3 protein: CAWSVLAREQYF
J gene: TRBJ2-7
V gene: TRBV30

CDR3 protein: CASSLASGQYRRGELFF
J gene: TRBJ2-2
V gene: TRBV7-2

CDR3 protein: CASSQGRQEYYGYTF
J gene: TRBJ1-2
V gene: TRBV4-1

CDR3 protein: CASSQDGKGGTDTQYF
J gene: TRBJ2-3
V gene: TRBV3-1/TRBV3-2

CDR3 protein: CASSTRPLFSYNEQFF
J gene: TRBJ2-1
V gene: TRBV7-9

CDR3 protein: CASSTMGGLGETQYF
J gene: TRBJ2-5
V gene: TRBV11-1

CDR3 protein: CASSLTEGEAFF
J gene: TRBJ1-1
V gene: TRBV5-1

CDR3 protein: CASSYSLAGFSYEQYF
J gene: TRBJ2-7
V gene: TRBV6-5

CDR3 protein: CASSPDGSSGNTIYF
J gene: TRBJ1-3
V gene: TRBV5-1

CDR3 protein: CASSLGLAKNIQYF
J gene: TRBJ2-4
V gene: TRBV7-2

CDR3 protein: CASINVKAGNTIYF
J gene: TRBJ1-3
V gene: TRBV28

CDR3 protein: CASSDVNGKAKLFF
J gene: TRBJ1-4
V gene: TRBV10-2

CDR3 protein: CASSAQGAVNEKLFF
J gene: TRBJ1-4
V gene: TRBV19

CDR3 protein: CASSRDRLQPQHF
J gene: TRBJ1-5
V gene: TRBV6-5

CDR3 protein: CASSPPRGQDSSYEQYF
J gene: TRBJ2-7
V gene: TRBV18

CDR3 protein: CASSQTGTGGPTDTQYF
J gene: TRBJ2-3
V gene: TRBV4-1

CDR3 protein: CASRDYSTALKNSPLHF
J gene: TRBJ1-6
V gene: TRBV7-8

CDR3 protein: CASSELGSRTDTQYF
J gene: TRBJ2-3
V gene: TRBV6-1

CDR3 protein: CAISTDDGPNTEAFF
J gene: TRBJ1-1
V gene: TRBV10-3

CDR3 protein: CASSEGGIAEAFF
J gene: TRBJ1-1
V gene: TRBV25-1

CDR3 protein: CASSLRGPLAGGYQETQYF
J gene: TRBJ2-5
V gene: TRBV5-1

CDR3 protein: CASSISLTYGYTF
J gene: TRBJ1-2
V gene: TRBV7-2

CDR3 protein: CAWGPAGDTQYF
J gene: TRBJ2-3
V gene: TRBV30

CDR3 protein: CASSLSGVGTEAFF
J gene: TRBJ1-1
V gene: TRBV5-1

CDR3 protein: CASTSGRVSYNEQFF
J gene: TRBJ2-1
V gene: TRBV19

CDR3 protein: CAWSPLGTANTEAFF
J gene: TRBJ1-1
V gene: TRBV30

CDR3 protein: CASSKGWGGELFF
J gene: TRBJ2-2
V gene: TRBV6-5

CDR3 protein: CASSLEARGAPSSYNEQFF
J gene: TRBJ2-1
V gene: TRBV7-8

CDR3 protein: CASSYYRTRSNYGYTF
J gene: TRBJ1-2
V gene: TRBV6-2/TRBV6-3

CDR3 protein: CATGGQRNTIYF
J gene: TRBJ1-3
V gene: TRBV28

CDR3 protein: CSGRDSGANVLTF
J gene: TRBJ2-6
V gene: TRBV29-1

CDR3 protein: CASSATSAHTEAFF
J gene: TRBJ1-1
V gene: TRBV19

CDR3 protein: CASSSPSTFSYNEQFF
J gene: TRBJ2-1
V gene: TRBV25-1

CDR3 protein: CASSPLAGSSYNEQFF
J gene: TRBJ2-1
V gene: TRBV11-2

CDR3 protein: CASSLDTTGELFF
J gene: TRBJ2-2
V gene: TRBV7-7

CDR3 protein: CASSLGQNNYGYTF
J gene: TRBJ1-2
V gene: TRBV11-2

CDR3 protein: CASCSGGGKGDEQYF
J gene: TRBJ2-7
V gene: TRBV5-1

CDR3 protein: CASSQRGEPQHF
J gene: TRBJ1-5
V gene: TRBV3-1/TRBV3-2

CDR3 protein: CASSIPAGHEQFF
J gene: TRBJ2-1
V gene: TRBV19

CDR3 protein: CASSSQGGDGEKLFF
J gene: TRBJ1-4
V gene: TRBV6-5

CDR3 protein: CASSQGQGSYEQYF
J gene: TRBJ2-7
V gene: TRBV11-1

CDR3 protein: CASSPLMGQGQETQYF
J gene: TRBJ2-5
V gene: TRBV5-6

CDR3 protein: CASSEAERGLGTDTQYF
J gene: TRBJ2-3
V gene: TRBV10-1

CDR3 protein: CASSLGYRYTEAFF
J gene: TRBJ1-1
V gene: TRBV11-2

CDR3 protein: CASSSRGAPLIDTQYF
J gene: TRBJ2-3
V gene: TRBV7-2

CDR3 protein: CASSGAGGQGTIYNEQFF
J gene: TRBJ2-1
V gene: TRBV6-1

CDR3 protein: CASSKVTSGGAGDTQYF
J gene: TRBJ2-3
V gene: TRBV3-1/TRBV3-2

CDR3 protein: CASSLGEVTYTGELFF
J gene: TRBJ2-2
V gene: TRBV5-6

CDR3 protein: CASSSLITDYEQYF
J gene: TRBJ2-7
V gene: TRBV6-5

CDR3 protein: CASSQNLAGGRETQYF
J gene: TRBJ2-5
V gene: TRBV4-1

CDR3 protein: CSVDRGQNTEAFF
J gene: TRBJ1-1
V gene: TRBV29-1

CDR3 protein: CASSPGTAQNGYTF
J gene: TRBJ1-2
V gene: TRBV27

CDR3 protein: CASSQPTVHGEKLFF
J gene: TRBJ1-4
V gene: TRBV3-1/TRBV3-2

CDR3 protein: CASSLPGQGNTGELFF
J gene: TRBJ2-2
V gene: TRBV5-4

CDR3 protein: CATRTGFTDTQYF
J gene: TRBJ2-3
V gene: TRBV24-1

CDR3 protein: CATPRGLAGELRRVPTDTQYF
J gene: TRBJ2-3
V gene: TRBV5-1